This entry concerns a single TCR beta chain. In the original workflow: Reference gene primer amplification in the assay estimated nucleated cell counts. The method was immunoSEQ multiplex PCR; TCRdb's version includes in-frame clones alone and lacks a portion of them. That table supplies the V and J calls and clone size; D and trimming were determined from the DNA. The repertoire holds 200,000 to 250,000 clones, about 90% seen once, with about 1.3% in the top ten. This entry belongs to a study of blood T cell repertoires in COVID-19. Study as a whole: Collection of acute and convalescent COVID-19 samples took place in the United States, Italy and Spain. The analysed material was cDNA or gDNA that came from T cells, B-cell-depleted T cells, or PBMCs.

V shed 0 bases, J shed 3 bases, and the junction held 5 bases outside the gene matches. Per the germline V gene, CDR1 is KGHDR and CDR2 is SFDVKD. The CDR3 has 17 amino acids. The chain recombines TRBV24-1 with TRBJ2-3, with 10 bases identical to TRBD2. This sequence was found in an older man with acute or convalescent COVID-19. Sequenced material: peripheral blood. The CDR3 region is CATSDLDSGLATDTQYF. In nucleotides, the CDR3 is TGTGCCACCAGTGATTTGGACTCGGGACTAGCGACAGATACGCAGTATTTT.